These T cell receptor beta chains were read from a single sample in a study of beta chain features in type 1 diabetes. Some clones are missing from TCRdb's copy, which holds only in-frame ones; the method was immunoSEQ multiplex PCR. The sample shows 900,000 or so clones, roughly 16% of them seen only once. What was sequenced was naive CD4+ T cells from blood. The receptors derive from a woman aged 18-29 years in good health. The CDR3 runs from the conserved cysteine through the conserved F or W. The D gene is left open where the match is weak.

>NA|TRBJ2-2|TRBV7-9
CASSRRGTNTGELFF
>NA|TRBJ1-5|TRBV10-3
CATGQGGNQPQHF
>TRBD2|TRBJ2-4|TRBV14
CASSQENDGGRKNIQYF
>NA|TRBJ2-3|TRBV11-1
CASGGHSTDTQYF
>NA|TRBJ2-7|TRBV7-8
CASSPKSSGKYEQYF
>NA|TRBJ1-1|TRBV5-4
CASSLGPITEAFF
>NA|TRBJ1-1|TRBV5-1
CASSLGVNTEAFF
>NA|TRBJ1-1|TRBV29-1
CSVDRRTNYF
>TRBD2|TRBJ2-2|TRBV7-3
CASSYKGLAVNTGELFF
>TRBD2|TRBJ2-7|TRBV4-3
CASSQDLAGASSYEQYF
>TRBD1|TRBJ1-2|TRBV5-1
CASSSSGGSSYTF
>NA|TRBJ2-2|TRBV6-6
CASSPGGVDTGELFF
>TRBD2|TRBJ2-5|TRBV28
CASSFSSGRSQYF
>NA|TRBJ2-5|TRBV6-5
CASSFRRGAETQYF
>NA|TRBJ2-3|TRBV6-1
CASSERGDTQYF
>TRBD1|TRBJ2-3|TRBV11-2
CASSLTDRASTDTQYF
>NA|TRBJ1-5|TRBV6-5
CASSQSRSGNQPQHF
>NA|TRBJ2-5|TRBV5-4
CASSSRGYQETQYF
>NA|TRBJ1-4|TRBV4-3
CASSQGTLVTNEKLFF
>TRBD2|TRBJ2-2|TRBV5-8
CASSLGLAGGPHTGELFF
>NA|TRBJ1-1|TRBV5-1
CASSLISNTEAFF
>NA|TRBJ2-6|TRBV9
CASSVAGRIVNVLTF
>NA|TRBJ2-1|TRBV7-2
CASSPQVMRSYNEQFF